This is a list of T cell receptor beta chains from one sample in a study of cytomegalovirus exposure and HLA in healthy donors. This table comes from immunoSEQ multiplex PCR, and its TCRdb copy is limited to in-frame clones, with some not included. This repertoire shows fewer than 250,000 clones, about 80% found once; its top ten account for approximately 5.7%. The specimen sequenced was PBMCs. The receptors here all came from a man aged 35 to 55 in good health and CMV-seropositive. CDR3s include the opening cysteine and the closing phenylalanine or tryptophan. D genes are given only for firm matches. Some rows have no size entry. The others give once, few or many, or a class for an expanded clone.

j_call clone_size d_call v_call cdr3_nt cdr3_aa
TRBJ2-2 NA NA TRBV27 TGTGCCTCGCGCTTTTTCGCGAACACCGGGGAGCTGTTTTTT CASRFFANTGELFF
TRBJ2-2 NA TRBD1 TRBV13 TGTGCCAGCAGCTTAACAGGGGCCGGGGAGCTGTTTTTT CASSLTGAGELFF
TRBJ2-5 NA TRBD1 TRBV5-6 TGTGCCAGCAGCACTCACAGGGGGAAGGTAGAGACCCAGTACTTC CASSTHRGKVETQYF
TRBJ1-1 NA TRBD1 TRBV4-1 TGCGCCAGCACCCCCCAGGGGGCGGGAACTGAAGCTTTCTTT CASTPQGAGTEAFF
TRBJ1-5 NA TRBD1 TRBV7-9 TGTGCCAGCAGCTTAACAGGGGATCGAAATCAGCCCCAGCATTTT CASSLTGDRNQPQHF
TRBJ2-1 once TRBD2 TRBV6-6 TGTGCCAGCAGTTACTGGGCGGGAGAGGGCAATGAGCAGTTCTTC CASSYWAGEGNEQFF
TRBJ1-2 NA NA TRBV11-2 TGTGCCAGCAGCTTAGACAGGGACTATGGCTACACCTTC CASSLDRDYGYTF
TRBJ1-5 NA NA TRBV7-2 TGTGCCAGCAGCGAACAATATAGCAATCAGCCCCAGCATTTT CASSEQYSNQPQHF
TRBJ2-1 NA NA TRBV6-5 TGTGCCAGCAGTTACGATTGGCAGGAACCCTACAATGAGCAGTTCTTC CASSYDWQEPYNEQFF
TRBJ1-4 few NA TRBV14 TGTGCCAGCAGCCAAGTGTCAGGGGCTAATGAAAAACTGTTTTTT CASSQVSGANEKLFF
TRBJ2-7 few TRBD2 TRBV9 TGTGCCAGCAGCGTGTCTAGCGGGGAGACCTACGAGCAGTACTTC CASSVSSGETYEQYF
TRBJ2-1 NA TRBD2 TRBV19 TGTGCCAGTAGTATAGATGGTGGCGGGAGGGGTAATGAGCAGTTCTTC CASSIDGGGRGNEQFF
TRBJ2-6 NA TRBD1 TRBV5-4 TGTGCCAGCAGCTTGGGAGGCCAACAGGGGGCGGGCTCTGGGGCCAACGTCCTGACTTTC CASSLGGQQGAGSGANVLTF
TRBJ1-2 NA NA TRBV11-3 TGTGCCAGCAGCTCAAACAAGGGTCAGGGTGGCTACACCTTC CASSSNKGQGGYTF
TRBJ2-1 NA TRBD1 TRBV11-2 TGTGCCAGCAGCTTGGACAGGGGACGATACAATGAGCAGTTCTTC CASSLDRGRYNEQFF
TRBJ2-7 NA NA TRBV6-1 TGTGCCAGCAGTGAACAGGGGAGTCCCTCCTACGAGCAGTACTTC CASSEQGSPSYEQYF
TRBJ1-1 NA NA TRBV6-5 TGTGCCAGCAAAGACAGTAACACTGAAGCTTTCTTT CASKDSNTEAFF
TRBJ2-5 NA TRBD2 TRBV25-1 TGTGCCAGCAGTCGCAGGGGGACTAGCGGGAGGGCCGAGACCCAGTACTTC CASSRRGTSGRAETQYF
TRBJ1-1 NA TRBD1 TRBV19 TGTGCCAGTAGGATGGGGACAGGGGGGTTGAACACTGAAGCTTTCTTT CASRMGTGGLNTEAFF
TRBJ2-5 NA NA TRBV6-5 TGTGCCAGCAGTCACTTTGACAACGGAGGATTTGGGACCCAGTACTTC CASSHFDNGGFGTQYF
TRBJ1-2 NA NA TRBV29-1 TGCAGCGCTGCCGTCGACATTACCAACTATGGCTACACCTTC CSAAVDITNYGYTF
TRBJ2-1 NA TRBD2 TRBV30 TGTGCCTGGAGTGCTTGGACTAGCGGGAATCATGAGCAGTTCTTC CAWSAWTSGNHEQFF
TRBJ2-3 NA TRBD2 TRBV6-5 TGTGCCAGCAGGATGACTAGCGGGAGGGCAGATACGCAGTATTTT CASRMTSGRADTQYF